The sequence of this T cell receptor beta chain was determined in a study of T cell responses to AZD1222 COVID-19 vaccine. Overall study context: Second-dose groups at about 4 or about 12 weeks were pooled.

Notes on the study in general: A mostly white British donor set with more females was recruited, and clonal diversity was possibly underestimated. Reports indicate that nearly half of spike-specific TCRs are directed at unmutated variant regions. Researchers report vaccine-associated CD4 TCRs spanning spike, with dominance at 160-218 and 743-854.

The CDR3 extends over 15 amino acids. Germline values: CDR1 SGHTA, CDR2 FQGNSA. V lost 1 base and J lost 4; bases outside the gene matches: 3. Clones were sequenced by immunoSEQ multiplex PCR, and TCRdb holds only the in-frame ones, with some missing. The profile shows some 150,000 clones, roughly 91% of them singletons. Notes on this clone: Its antigen is still unknown.

V is TRBV7-2 and J is TRBJ1-4; 7 bases agree with TRBD1. The sample consisted of peripheral blood, taken on day 0 of AZD1222 vaccination. The source of this sequence is an adult in good health. CDR3 amino acids: CASSLGDSRNEKLFF. The CDR3 DNA sequence: TGTGCCAGCAGCTTAGGGGACAGTCGTAATGAAAAACTGTTTTTT. Complete variable domain (other parts from reference TRBV7-2 and TRBJ1-4): GAGVSQSPSNKVTEKGKDVELRCDPISGHTALYWYRQSLGQGLEFLIYFQGNSAPDKSGLPSDRFSAERTGGSVSTLTIQRTQQEDSAVYLCASSLGDSRNEKLFFGSGTQLSVL.